This TCR beta chain derives from a study of regulatory T cells in long-lasting Graves disease. Combining iRepertoire HTBI primers with Arm-PCR of CDR3 regions, the authors built TCR beta libraries. In TCRdb, the multiplex PCR reads were re-called with MiXCR into one record per CDR3 protein. The profile shows about 400,000 distinct CDR3 sequences, over 12% of them singletons. Study outcomes and limitations: TRBV28, TRBJ1-2 and TRBJ2-5 emerged as the favored segments in persistent disease.

The CDR3 length is 16 residues. V lost 0 bases, J lost 7 bases, and 8 bases stayed unmatched. Germline V gene lookup returns CDR1 SEHNR and CDR2 FQNEAQ (reference sequence). Time point described: newly diagnosed GD, antithyroid drugs for less than 3 months. The TCR library was made from RNA that had been extracted from PBMCs in TRIzol. This clonotype has a single count. Its antigen is still unknown. These same data were also listed under a study on T cells in Graves' hyperthyroidism and ophthalmopathy.

This receptor was taken from a woman aged 40 to 50 with Graves disease. This chain joins TRBV7-9 and TRBJ2-7; 11 nucleotides match TRBD2. The sample here was peripheral blood mononuclear cells (PBMCs), taken at new diagnosis, from a patient treated with antithyroid drugs. The CDR3 bases are TGTGCCAGCAGCTTAGCAGGTAGCGGGAGGGCTGGTGAGCAGTACTTC. Translation gives CASSLAGSGRAGEQYF. Full variable domain (missing parts from reference TRBV7-9 and TRBJ2-7): DTGVSQNPRHKITKRGQNVTFRCDPISEHNRLYWYRQTLGQGPEFLTYFQNEAQLEKSRLLSDRFSAERPKGSFSTLEIQRTEQGDSAMYLCASSLAGSGRAGEQYFGPGTRLTVT.